These T cell receptor beta chains were read from a single sample in a study of blood T cell repertoires in COVID-19. Assay: immunoSEQ multiplex PCR; the TCRdb copy retains only in-frame clones and omits some. Here the sample spans approximately 130,000 clones, around 77% being singletons. The sample comprised peripheral blood. The receptors here all came from a human donor in a cohort sampled during active COVID-19. CDR3s include the opening cysteine and the closing phenylalanine or tryptophan. D genes are given only for firm matches. Some rows have no size entry. The others give once, few or many, or a class for an expanded clone.

D	V	size	J	DNA	CDR3
TRBD1	TRBV29-1	NA	TRBJ1-3	TGCAGCGTTGGGACAGGGTTCTCTGGAAACACCATATATTTT	CSVGTGFSGNTIYF
NA	TRBV5-6	NA	TRBJ1-2	TGTGCCAGCAGCTTGGGCGGGCGTAGGGAAGGCTACACCTTC	CASSLGGRREGYTF
TRBD1	TRBV19	NA	TRBJ2-6	TGTGCCAGTAGTAATCAGGGGGCTGGGGCCAACGTCCTGACTTTC	CASSNQGAGANVLTF
NA	TRBV5-5	once	TRBJ2-7	TGTGCCAGCAGCACCGACCCCCTTGTGCGGGGCGAGCAGTACTTC	CASSTDPLVRGEQYF
NA	TRBV27	NA	TRBJ1-5	TGTGCCAGCAGAGCAGGCGGGAGTCAGCCCCAGCATTTT	CASRAGGSQPQHF
TRBD2	TRBV27	once	TRBJ2-7	TGTGCCAGCAGTTTACTAGCGGGAAACGAGCAGTACTTC	CASSLLAGNEQYF
NA	TRBV7-2	NA	TRBJ1-2	TGTGCCAGCAGCTTAGAGCCCCCGGGGGGCTACACCTTC	CASSLEPPGGYTF
TRBD1	TRBV7-2	NA	TRBJ2-7	TGTGCCAGCAGCCTGGGATGGGACAGTTCCTACGAGCAGTACTTC	CASSLGWDSSYEQYF
NA	TRBV5-4	NA	TRBJ2-2	TGTGCCAGCAGCTCCGGGGGAGCCGGGGAGCTGTTTTTT	CASSSGGAGELFF
NA	TRBV6-5	NA	TRBJ1-2	TGTGCCAGCAGGGAGGCTGTGGTGGCCTATGGCTACACCTTC	CASREAVVAYGYTF
NA	TRBV30	NA	TRBJ2-7	TGTGCCTGGAGTGCAGGACAGTACACCTACGAGCAGTACTTC	CAWSAGQYTYEQYF
NA	TRBV7-8	NA	TRBJ1-6	TGTGCCAGCAGCTTAGCGACCGGGACACGTAATTCACCCCTCCACTTT	CASSLATGTRNSPLHF
NA	TRBV19	NA	TRBJ2-6	TGTGCCAGTAGTATTCTGGGGGCCAACGTCCTGACTTTC	CASSILGANVLTF
NA	TRBV5-4	NA	TRBJ2-5	TGTGCCAGCAGCTTGGGTGGAGGGATAGAGACCCAGTACTTC	CASSLGGGIETQYF
TRBD2	TRBV6-5	few	TRBJ2-5	TGTGCCAGCAGTATAGCGGGAGGGACCCAGTACTTC	CASSIAGGTQYF
NA	TRBV6-5	NA	TRBJ2-3	TGTGCCAGCAGAACCAGGACAGATACGCAGTATTTT	CASRTRTDTQYF
NA	TRBV27	NA	TRBJ2-7	TGTGCCAGCAGTTTTGACAGCTCCTACGAGCAGTACTTC	CASSFDSSYEQYF
NA	TRBV12-3/TRBV12-4	once	TRBJ1-2	TGTGCCAGCTCCGGGTTGGACTATGGCTACACCTTC	CASSGLDYGYTF
TRBD1	TRBV9	NA	TRBJ1-2	TGTGCCAGCACTGGACAGGGGGTAGGTGGCTACACCTTC	CASTGQGVGGYTF
NA	TRBV30	NA	TRBJ2-7	TGTGCCCGAGGTCTCGGGTACGAGCAGTACTTC	CARGLGYEQYF
NA	TRBV19	NA	TRBJ1-2	TGTGCCAGTAGTTCCGGGACACTCTATGGCTACACCTTC	CASSSGTLYGYTF
NA	TRBV30	NA	TRBJ1-6	TGTGCCTGGAGTGGACAGGCTGGTTTTAATTCACCCCTCCACTTT	CAWSGQAGFNSPLHF
TRBD1	TRBV28	NA	TRBJ2-7	TGTGCCAGCAGCTTACGGGACAGGGTTACCTACGAGCAGTACTTC	CASSLRDRVTYEQYF